This T cell receptor (beta chain) was recovered during a study of T cell responses to AZD1222 COVID-19 vaccine. Findings of the study overall: Baseline antibody screening turned up just a handful of seropositive AZD1222 recipients.

With V trimmed by 5 bases and J by 10 bases, 11 bases remained unmatched. Germline-derived CDR1 and CDR2 are LNHDA and SQIVND (reference sequence). The CDR3 sequence is 16 residues long. Clones were sequenced by immunoSEQ multiplex PCR, and TCRdb holds only the in-frame ones, with some missing. This table holds 120,000 to 150,000 clones, around 84% found once. A few counts support this clone. What it binds is not known. This clonotype was obtained from an adult who received the AZD1222 COVID-19 vaccine. The sequenced sample was peripheral blood, obtained 28 days after the second AZD1222 dose. J is TRBJ1-6 and V is TRBV19; 10 bases map to TRBD1. This CDR3 reads CASSVAGGTGASPLHF. CDR3 in DNA: TGTGCCAGTAGTGTCGCGGGTGGGACAGGGGCCTCACCCCTCCACTTT.